This T cell receptor (beta chain) was recorded in a study of beta chain features in type 1 diabetes. Study results and limitations: Patients' naive, central memory and Treg TCRB repertoires seemed closer to one another than those of healthy donors.

The whole isolated RNA underwent reverse transcription, so sequencing captured expressed TCRB transcripts. Mean read depth for naive, central memory and regulatory T cell samples was 3 million to 4.5 million reads. Profiling relied on immunoSEQ multiplex PCR, and the TCRdb table lists in-frame clones only, not all of them. Here the sample spans 120,000 to 150,000 clones, nearly 50% being singletons. Germline V gene sequence: CDR1 SGHVS, CDR2 FQNEAQ. The CDR3 sequence is 15 residues long. V lost 2 bases and J 8 bases, leaving 15 bases between the germline ends. CD4+ naive, central memory, regulatory and stem cell-like memory cells were sorted via CD45RO/CCR7/CD25/CD127/CD95/CD27. Post-sort purity exceeded 95% for all sorted populations. A note on this clone: Its specificity is unknown.

Sample: Tregs from blood. The clonotype was recovered from a man aged 18 to 29 in good health. The V gene is TRBV7-8, the J gene TRBJ2-2; D is undetermined. The CDR3 loop reads CASSLLPARPGELFF. In DNA form, the CDR3 reads TGTGCCAGCAGCTTACTCCCGGCTAGGCCAGGGGAGCTGTTTTTT.